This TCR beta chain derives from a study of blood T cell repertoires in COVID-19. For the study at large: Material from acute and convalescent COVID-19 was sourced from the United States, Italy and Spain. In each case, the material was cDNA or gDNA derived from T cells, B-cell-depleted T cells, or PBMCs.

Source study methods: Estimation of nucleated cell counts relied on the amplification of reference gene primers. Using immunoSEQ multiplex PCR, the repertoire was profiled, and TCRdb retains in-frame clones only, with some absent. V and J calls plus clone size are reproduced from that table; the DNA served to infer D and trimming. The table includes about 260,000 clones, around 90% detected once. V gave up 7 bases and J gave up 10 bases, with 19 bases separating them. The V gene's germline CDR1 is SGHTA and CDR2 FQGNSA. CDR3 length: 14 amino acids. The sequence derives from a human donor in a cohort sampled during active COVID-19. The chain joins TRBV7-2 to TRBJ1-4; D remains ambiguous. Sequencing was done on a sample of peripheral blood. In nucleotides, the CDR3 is TGTGCCAGCAAGGTGGTTCGGGGTTCGGGAAAACTGTTTTTT. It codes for CASKVVRGSGKLFF. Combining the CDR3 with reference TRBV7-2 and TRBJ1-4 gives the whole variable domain GAGVSQSPSNKVTEKGKDVELRCDPISGHTALYWYRQSLGQGLEFLIYFQGNSAPDKSGLPSDRFSAERTGGSVSTLTIQRTQQEDSAVYLCASKVVRGSGKLFFGSGTQLSVL.